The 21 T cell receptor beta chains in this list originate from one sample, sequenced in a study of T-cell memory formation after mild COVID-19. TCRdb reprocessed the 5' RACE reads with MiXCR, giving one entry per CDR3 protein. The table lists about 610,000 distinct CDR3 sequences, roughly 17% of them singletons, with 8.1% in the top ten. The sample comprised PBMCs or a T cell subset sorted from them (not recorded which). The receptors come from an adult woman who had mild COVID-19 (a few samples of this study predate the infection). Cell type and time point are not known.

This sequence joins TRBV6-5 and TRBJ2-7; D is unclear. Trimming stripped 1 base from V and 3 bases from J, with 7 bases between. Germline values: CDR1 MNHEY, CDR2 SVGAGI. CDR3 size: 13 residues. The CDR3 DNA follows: TGTGCCAGCAGTTACTGGGGAAACTACGAGCAGTACTTC. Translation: CASSYWGNYEQYF.

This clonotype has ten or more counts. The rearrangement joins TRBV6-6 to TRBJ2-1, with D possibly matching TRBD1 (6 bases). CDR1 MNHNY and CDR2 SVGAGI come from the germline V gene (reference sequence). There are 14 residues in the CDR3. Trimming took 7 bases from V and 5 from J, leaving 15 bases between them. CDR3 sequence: CASTFTTGNNEQFF. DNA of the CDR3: TGTGCCAGCACTTTCACGACAGGAAACAATGAGCAGTTCTTC.

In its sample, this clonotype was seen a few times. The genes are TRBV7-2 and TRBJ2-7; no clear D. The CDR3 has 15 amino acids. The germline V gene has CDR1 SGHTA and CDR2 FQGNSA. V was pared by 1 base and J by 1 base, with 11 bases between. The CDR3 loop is CASSLELQVSYEQYF. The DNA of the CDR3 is TGTGCCAGCAGCTTAGAATTGCAGGTTTCCTACGAGCAGTACTTC.

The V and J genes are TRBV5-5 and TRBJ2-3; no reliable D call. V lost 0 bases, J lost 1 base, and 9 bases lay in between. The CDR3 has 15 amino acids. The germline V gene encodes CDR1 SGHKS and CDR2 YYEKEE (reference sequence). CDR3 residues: CASSLGSSGTDTQYF. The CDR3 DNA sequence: TGTGCCAGCAGCTTGGGCTCCTCGGGCACAGATACGCAGTATTTT. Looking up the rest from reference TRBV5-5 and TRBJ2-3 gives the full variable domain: DAGVTQSPTHLIKTRGQQVTLRCSPISGHKSVSWYQQVLGQGPQFIFQYYEKEERGRGNFPDRFSARQFPNYSSELNVNALLLGDSALYLCASSLGSSGTDTQYFGPGTRLTVL.

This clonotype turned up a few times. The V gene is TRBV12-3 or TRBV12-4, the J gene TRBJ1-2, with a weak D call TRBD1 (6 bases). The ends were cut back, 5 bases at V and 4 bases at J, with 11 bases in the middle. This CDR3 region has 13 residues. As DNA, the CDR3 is TGTGCCAGCAGTCCCGGGACACCCTATGGCTACACCTTC. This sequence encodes CASSPGTPYGYTF.

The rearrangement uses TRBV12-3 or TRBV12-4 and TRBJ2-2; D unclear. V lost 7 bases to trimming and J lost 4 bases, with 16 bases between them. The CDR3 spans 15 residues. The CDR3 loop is CASTPSIGGTGELFF. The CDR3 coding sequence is TGTGCCAGCACCCCCAGTATTGGCGGCACCGGGGAGCTGTTTTTT.

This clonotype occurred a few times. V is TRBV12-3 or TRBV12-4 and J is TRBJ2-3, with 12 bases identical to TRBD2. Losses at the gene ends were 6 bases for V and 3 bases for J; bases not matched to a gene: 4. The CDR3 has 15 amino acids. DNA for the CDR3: TGTGCCAGCAGGGAGACTAGCGGGGGTACAGATACGCAGTATTTT. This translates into CASRETSGGTDTQYF.

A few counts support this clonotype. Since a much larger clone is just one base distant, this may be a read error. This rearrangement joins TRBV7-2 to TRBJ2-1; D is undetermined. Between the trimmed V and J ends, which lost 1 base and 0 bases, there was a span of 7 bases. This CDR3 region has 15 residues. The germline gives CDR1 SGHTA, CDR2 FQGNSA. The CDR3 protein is CASSLDASSYNEQFF. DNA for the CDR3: TGTGCCAGCAGCTTAGACGCGAGCTCCTACAATGAGCAGTTCTTC.

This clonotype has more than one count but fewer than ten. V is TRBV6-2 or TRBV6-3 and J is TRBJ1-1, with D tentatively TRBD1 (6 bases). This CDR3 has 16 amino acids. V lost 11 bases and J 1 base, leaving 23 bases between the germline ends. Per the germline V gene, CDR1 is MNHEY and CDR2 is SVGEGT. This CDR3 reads CAVSEVGKQGNTEAFF. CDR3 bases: TGTGCCGTTTCCGAAGTGGGAAAACAGGGGAACACTGAAGCTTTCTTT.

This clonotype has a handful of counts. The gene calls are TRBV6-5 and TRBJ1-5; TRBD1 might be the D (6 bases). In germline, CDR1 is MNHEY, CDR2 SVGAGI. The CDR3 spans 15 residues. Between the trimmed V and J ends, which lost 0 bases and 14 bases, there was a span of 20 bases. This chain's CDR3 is CASSYSTGTAHKKHF. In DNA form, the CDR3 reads TGTGCCAGCAGTTACTCGACAGGTACAGCGCACAAAAAGCATTTT.

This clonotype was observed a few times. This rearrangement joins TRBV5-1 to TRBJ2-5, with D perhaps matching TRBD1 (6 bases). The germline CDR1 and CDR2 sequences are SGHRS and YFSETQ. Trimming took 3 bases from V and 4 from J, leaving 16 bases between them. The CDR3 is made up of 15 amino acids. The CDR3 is CASSSRQDLLETQYF. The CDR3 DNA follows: TGCGCCAGCAGCTCAAGACAGGATTTATTAGAGACCCAGTACTTC.

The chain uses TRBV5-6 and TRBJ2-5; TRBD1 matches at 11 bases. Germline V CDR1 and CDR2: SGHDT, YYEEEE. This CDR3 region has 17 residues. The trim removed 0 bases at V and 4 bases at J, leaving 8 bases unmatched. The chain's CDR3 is CASSLGRGQGERETQYF. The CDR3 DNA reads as TGTGCCAGCAGCTTGGGTAGGGGACAGGGGGAAAGAGAGACCCAGTACTTC.

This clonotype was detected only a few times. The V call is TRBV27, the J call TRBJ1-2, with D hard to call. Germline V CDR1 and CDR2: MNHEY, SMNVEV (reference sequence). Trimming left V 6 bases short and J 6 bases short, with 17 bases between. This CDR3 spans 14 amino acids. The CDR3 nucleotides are TGTGCCAGCAGGAGAACTACCGGGTTAGATGGCTACACCTTC. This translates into CASRRTTGLDGYTF.

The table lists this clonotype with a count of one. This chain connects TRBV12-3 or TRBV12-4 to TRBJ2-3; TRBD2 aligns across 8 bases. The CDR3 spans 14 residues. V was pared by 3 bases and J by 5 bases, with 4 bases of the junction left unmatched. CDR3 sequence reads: CASSFKTSGDTQYF. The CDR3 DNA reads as TGTGCCAGCAGTTTTAAAACTAGCGGAGATACGCAGTATTTT.

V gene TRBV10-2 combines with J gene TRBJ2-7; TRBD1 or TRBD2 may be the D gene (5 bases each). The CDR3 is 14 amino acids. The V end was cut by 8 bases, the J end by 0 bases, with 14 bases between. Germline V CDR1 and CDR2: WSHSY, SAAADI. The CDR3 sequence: CASARGKSSYEQYF. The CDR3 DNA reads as TGCGCCAGCGCTCGGGGCAAGAGCTCCTACGAGCAGTACTTC.

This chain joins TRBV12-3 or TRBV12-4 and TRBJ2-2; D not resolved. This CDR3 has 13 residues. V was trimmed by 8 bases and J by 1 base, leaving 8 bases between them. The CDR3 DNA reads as TGTGCCAGCGGGCCCAGGAACACCGGGGAGCTGTTTTTT. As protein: CASGPRNTGELFF.

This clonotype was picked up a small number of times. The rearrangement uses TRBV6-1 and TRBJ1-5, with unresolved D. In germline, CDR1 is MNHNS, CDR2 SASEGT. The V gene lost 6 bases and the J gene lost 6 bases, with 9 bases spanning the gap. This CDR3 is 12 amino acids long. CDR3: CASRQIGQPQHF. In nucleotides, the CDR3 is TGTGCCAGCAGGCAAATTGGTCAGCCCCAGCATTTT.

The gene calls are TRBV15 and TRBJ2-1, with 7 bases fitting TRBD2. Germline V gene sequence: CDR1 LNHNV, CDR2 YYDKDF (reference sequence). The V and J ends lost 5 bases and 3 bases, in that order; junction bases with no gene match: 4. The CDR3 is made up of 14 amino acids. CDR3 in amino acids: CATSGRGGYNEQFF. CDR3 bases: TGTGCCACCAGCGGGAGGGGAGGCTACAATGAGCAGTTCTTC.

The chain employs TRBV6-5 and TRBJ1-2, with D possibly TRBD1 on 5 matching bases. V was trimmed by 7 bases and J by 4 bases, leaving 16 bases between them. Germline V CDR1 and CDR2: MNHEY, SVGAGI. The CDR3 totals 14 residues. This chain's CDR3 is CASMPGWGSYGYTF. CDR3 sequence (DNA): TGTGCCAGCATGCCCGGTTGGGGCTCCTATGGCTACACCTTC.

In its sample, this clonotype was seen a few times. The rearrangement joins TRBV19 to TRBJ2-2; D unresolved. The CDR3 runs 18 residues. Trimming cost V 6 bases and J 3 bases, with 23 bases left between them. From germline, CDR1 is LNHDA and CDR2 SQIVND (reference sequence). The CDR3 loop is CASSPGPSMGTYTGELFF. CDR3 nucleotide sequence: TGTGCCAGTAGCCCGGGCCCCTCAATGGGAACGTACACCGGGGAGCTGTTTTTT.

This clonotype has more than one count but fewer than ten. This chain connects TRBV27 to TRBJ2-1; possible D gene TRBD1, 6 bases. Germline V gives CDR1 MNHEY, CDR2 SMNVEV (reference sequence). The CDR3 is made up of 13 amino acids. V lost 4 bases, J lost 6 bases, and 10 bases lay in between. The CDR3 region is CASSYRVANEQFF. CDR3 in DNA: TGTGCCAGCAGTTACAGGGTTGCCAATGAGCAGTTCTTC.